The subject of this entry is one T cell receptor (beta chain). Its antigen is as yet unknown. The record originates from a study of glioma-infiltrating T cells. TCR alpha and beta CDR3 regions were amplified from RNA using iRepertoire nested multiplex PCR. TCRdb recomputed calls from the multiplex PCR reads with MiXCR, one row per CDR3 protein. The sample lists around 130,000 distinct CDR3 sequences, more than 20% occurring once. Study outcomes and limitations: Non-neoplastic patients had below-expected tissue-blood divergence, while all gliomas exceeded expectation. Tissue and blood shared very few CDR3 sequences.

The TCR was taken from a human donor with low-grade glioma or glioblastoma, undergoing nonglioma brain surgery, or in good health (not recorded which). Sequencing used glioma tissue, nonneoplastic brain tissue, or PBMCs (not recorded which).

In DNA, the CDR3 is TGCAGTGCCCTGGGGGCCCGGACGGGGGGTGCAGATACGCAGTATTTT. It yields the protein CSALGARTGGADTQYF. The V gene is TRBV20-1, the J gene TRBJ2-3, with a weak D call TRBD2 (7 bases). The CDR3 extends over 16 amino acids. Deletions cut 6 bases from V and 4 bases from J, with 23 bases between. Germline V CDR1 and CDR2: DFQATT, SNEGSKA (reference sequence).